This TCR beta chain was sequenced for a study of blood T cells in healthy people across ages. On this clonotype itself: Its antigen remains unidentified.

V lost 8 bases and J 7 bases, leaving 24 bases between the germline ends. CDR1 and CDR2 (germline): SGHTA, FQGNSA. The CDR3 sequence is 15 residues long. Overall study findings and caveats: Estimates of diversity drawn from one million T cells were considered underestimates.

A second PCR of 7 to 11 cycles used a sample-barcoded 5' primer and a J-beta primer mix. Each CDR3 protein is one row after TCRdb ran MiXCR on the 5' RACE reads. The table shows around 1,600,000 distinct CDR3 sequences, with less than 45% occurring only once. This TCR came from a woman between 18 and 29 years old in good health. The material sequenced was blood. V is TRBV7-2 and J is TRBJ2-7; either TRBD1 or TRBD2 may fit D (6 bases each). Written as DNA, the CDR3 is TGTGCCAGCCAAACAGTCGGGGGCCTTATGGTAGAGCAGTACTTC. It is translated as CASQTVGGLMVEQYF.